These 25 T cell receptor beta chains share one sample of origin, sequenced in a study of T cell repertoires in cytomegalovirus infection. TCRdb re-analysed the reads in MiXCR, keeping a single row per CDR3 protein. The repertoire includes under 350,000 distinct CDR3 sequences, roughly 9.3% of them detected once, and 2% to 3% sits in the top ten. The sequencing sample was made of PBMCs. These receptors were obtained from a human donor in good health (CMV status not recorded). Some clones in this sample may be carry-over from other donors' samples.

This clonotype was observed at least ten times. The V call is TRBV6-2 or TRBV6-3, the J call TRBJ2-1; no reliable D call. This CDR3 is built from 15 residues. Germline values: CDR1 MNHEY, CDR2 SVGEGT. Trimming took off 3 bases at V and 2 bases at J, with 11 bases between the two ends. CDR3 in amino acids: CASSYPGGPYNEQFF. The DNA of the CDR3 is TGTGCCAGCAGTTATCCCGGTGGGCCCTACAATGAGCAGTTCTTC.

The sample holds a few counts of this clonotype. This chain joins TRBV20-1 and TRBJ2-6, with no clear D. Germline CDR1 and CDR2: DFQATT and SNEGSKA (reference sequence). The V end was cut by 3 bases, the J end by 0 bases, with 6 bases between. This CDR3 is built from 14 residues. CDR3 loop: CSARVISGANVLTF. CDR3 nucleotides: TGCAGTGCTAGGGTTATCTCTGGGGCCAACGTCCTGACTTTC.

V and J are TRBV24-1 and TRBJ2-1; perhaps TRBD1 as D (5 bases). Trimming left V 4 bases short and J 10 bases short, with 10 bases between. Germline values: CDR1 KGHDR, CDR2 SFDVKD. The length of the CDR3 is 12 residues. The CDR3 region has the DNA TGTGCCACCAGTGACTGGGGCGGAGAGCAGTTCTTC. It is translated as CATSDWGGEQFF.

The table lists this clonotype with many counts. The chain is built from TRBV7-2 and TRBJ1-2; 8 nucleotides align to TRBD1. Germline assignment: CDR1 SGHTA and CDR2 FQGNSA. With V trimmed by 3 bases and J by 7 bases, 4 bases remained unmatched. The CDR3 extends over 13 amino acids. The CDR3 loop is CASSFAGGSGYTF. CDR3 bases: TGTGCCAGCAGCTTTGCAGGGGGCAGTGGCTACACCTTC.

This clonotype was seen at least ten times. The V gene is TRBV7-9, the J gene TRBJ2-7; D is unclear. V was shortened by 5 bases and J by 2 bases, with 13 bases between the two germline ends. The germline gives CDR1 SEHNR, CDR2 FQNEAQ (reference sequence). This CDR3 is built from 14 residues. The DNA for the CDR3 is TGTGCCAGCAGCCCTCCCAACAGCGCCTACGAGCAGTACGTC. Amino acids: CASSPPNSAYEQYV.

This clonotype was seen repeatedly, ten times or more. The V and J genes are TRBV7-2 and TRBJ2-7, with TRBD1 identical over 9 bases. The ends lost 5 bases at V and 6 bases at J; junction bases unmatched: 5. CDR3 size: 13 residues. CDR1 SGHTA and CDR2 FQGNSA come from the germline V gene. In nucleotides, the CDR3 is TGTGCCAGCAGCCGGGACAGGGAGTCCGAGCAGTACGTC. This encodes CASSRDRESEQYV.

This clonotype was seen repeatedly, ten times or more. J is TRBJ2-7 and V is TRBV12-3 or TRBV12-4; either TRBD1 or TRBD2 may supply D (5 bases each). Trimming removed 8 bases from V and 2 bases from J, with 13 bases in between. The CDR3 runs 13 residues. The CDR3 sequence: CASYTLGAYEQYF. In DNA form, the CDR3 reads TGTGCCAGCTATACACTAGGGGCCTACGAGCAGTACTTC.

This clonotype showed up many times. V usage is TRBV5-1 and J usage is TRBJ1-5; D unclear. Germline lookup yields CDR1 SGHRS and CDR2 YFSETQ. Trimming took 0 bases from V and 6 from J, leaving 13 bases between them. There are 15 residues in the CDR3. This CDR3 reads CASSLDSGDRQPQHF. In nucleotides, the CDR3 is TGCGCCAGCAGCTTGGACAGTGGTGATCGTCAGCCCCAGCATTTT.

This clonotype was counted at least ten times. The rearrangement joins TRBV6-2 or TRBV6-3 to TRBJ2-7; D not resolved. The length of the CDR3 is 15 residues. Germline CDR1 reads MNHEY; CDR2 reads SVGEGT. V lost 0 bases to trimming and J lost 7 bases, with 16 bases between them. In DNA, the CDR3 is TGTGCCAGCAGTTACTCGAACAGTTACGGGCGGGAGCAGTACTTC. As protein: CASSYSNSYGREQYF.

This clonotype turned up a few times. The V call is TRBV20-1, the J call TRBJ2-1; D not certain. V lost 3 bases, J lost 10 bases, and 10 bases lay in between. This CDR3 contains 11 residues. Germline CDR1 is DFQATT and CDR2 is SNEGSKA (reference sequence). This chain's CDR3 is CSASWQDEQFF. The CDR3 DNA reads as TGCAGTGCTAGTTGGCAGGACGAGCAGTTCTTC.

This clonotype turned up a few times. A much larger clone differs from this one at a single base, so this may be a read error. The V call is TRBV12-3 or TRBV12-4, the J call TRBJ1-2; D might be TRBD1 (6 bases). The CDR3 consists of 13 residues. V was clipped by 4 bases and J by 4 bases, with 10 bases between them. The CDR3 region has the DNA TGTGCCAGCAGTTCTCAGGGGATCTATGGCTACACCTTC. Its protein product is CASSSQGIYGYTF.

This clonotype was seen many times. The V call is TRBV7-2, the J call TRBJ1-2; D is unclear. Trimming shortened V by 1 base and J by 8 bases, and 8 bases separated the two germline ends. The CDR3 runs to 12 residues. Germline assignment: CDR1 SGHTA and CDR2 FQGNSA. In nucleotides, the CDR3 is TGTGCCAGCAGCTTAGATATCGCAGGCTACACCTTC. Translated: CASSLDIAGYTF.

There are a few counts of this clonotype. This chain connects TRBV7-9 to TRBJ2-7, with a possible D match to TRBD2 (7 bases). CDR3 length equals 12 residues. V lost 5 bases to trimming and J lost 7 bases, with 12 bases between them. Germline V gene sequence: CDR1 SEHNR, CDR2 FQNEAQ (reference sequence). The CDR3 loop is CASSEGGGEQYF. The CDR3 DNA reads TGTGCCAGCAGCGAGGGGGGGGGGGAGCAGTACTTC.

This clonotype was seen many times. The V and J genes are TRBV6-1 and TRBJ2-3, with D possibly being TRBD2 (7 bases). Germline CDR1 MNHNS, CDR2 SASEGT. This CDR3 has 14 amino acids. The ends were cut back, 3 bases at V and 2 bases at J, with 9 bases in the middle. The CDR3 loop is CASSEGGATDTQYF. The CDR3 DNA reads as TGTGCCAGCAGTGAGGGGGGGGCCACAGATACGCAGTATTTT.

The CDR3 spells CASSDWINQPQHF. Written as DNA, the CDR3 is TGTGCCAGCAGCGATTGGATCAATCAGCCCCAGCATTTT. The chain couples TRBV7-8 to TRBJ1-5; unclear D gene. Per the germline V gene, CDR1 is SGHVS and CDR2 is FQNEAQ. Trimming took off 5 bases at V and 3 bases at J, with 8 bases between the two ends. The CDR3 sequence is 13 residues long.

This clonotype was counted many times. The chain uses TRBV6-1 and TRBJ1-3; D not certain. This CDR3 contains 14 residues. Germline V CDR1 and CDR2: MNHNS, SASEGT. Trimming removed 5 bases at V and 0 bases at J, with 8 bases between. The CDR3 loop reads CASSSRLSGNTIYF. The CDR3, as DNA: TGTGCCAGCAGTTCCAGACTCTCTGGAAACACCATATATTTT.

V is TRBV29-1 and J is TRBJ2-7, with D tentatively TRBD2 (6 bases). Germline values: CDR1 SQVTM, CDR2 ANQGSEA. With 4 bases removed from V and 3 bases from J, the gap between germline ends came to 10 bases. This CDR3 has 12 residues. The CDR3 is CSVAGDGYEQYF. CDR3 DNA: TGCAGCGTTGCGGGGGACGGCTACGAGCAGTACTTC.

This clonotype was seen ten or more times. Written as DNA, the CDR3 is TGTGCCAGCAGCTTTATAGGGTTGGGGGCCTCTGGGGCCAACGTCCTGACTTTC. This gives the protein CASSFIGLGASGANVLTF. This chain joins TRBV7-2 and TRBJ2-6; D might be TRBD1 (6 bases). CDR1 and CDR2 (germline): SGHTA, FQGNSA. V was cut by 3 bases and J by 0 bases, with 15 bases left in between. CDR3 size: 18 residues. The variable domain in full, with the rest retrieved from reference TRBV7-2 and TRBJ2-6, is GAGVSQSPSNKVTEKGKDVELRCDPISGHTALYWYRQSLGQGLEFLIYFQGNSAPDKSGLPSDRFSAERTGGSVSTLTIQRTQQEDSAVYLCASSFIGLGASGANVLTFGAGSRLTVL.

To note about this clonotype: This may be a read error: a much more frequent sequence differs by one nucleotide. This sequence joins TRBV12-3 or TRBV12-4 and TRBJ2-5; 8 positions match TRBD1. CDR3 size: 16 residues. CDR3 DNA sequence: TGTGCCAGCGGTCCCCCGGGACAGGTCGTTGAGGAGAACCAGTACTTC. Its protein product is CASGPPGQVVEENQYF.

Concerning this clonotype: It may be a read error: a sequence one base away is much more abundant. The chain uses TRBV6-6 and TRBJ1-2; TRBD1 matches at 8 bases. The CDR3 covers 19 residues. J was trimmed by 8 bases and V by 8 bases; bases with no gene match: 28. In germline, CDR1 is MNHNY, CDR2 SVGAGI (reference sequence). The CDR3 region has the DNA TGTGCCAGCCCCGCGAGGTCAATTTTCTCTCAGGGGGCCAGGGGAGGCTACACCTTC. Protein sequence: CASPARSIFSQGARGGYTF.

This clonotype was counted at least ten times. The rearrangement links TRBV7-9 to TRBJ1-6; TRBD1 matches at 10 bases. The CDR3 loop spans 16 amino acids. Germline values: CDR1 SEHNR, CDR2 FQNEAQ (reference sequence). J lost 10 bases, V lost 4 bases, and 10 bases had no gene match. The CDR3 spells CASSSSGTGERSPLHF. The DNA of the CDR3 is TGTGCCAGCAGCTCCTCCGGGACAGGGGAGCGGTCACCCCTCCACTTT.

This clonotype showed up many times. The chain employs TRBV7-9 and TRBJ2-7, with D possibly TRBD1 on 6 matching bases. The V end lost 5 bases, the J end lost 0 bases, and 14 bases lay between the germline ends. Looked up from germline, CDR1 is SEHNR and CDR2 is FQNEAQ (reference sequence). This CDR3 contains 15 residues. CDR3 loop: CASSGWTAASYEQYF. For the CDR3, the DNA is TGTGCCAGCAGCGGATGGACAGCAGCCTCCTACGAGCAGTACTTC.

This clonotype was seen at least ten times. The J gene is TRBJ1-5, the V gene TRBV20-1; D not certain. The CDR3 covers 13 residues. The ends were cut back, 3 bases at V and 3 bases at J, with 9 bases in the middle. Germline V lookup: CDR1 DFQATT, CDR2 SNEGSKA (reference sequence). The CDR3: CSAREGYNQPQHF. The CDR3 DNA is TGCAGTGCTAGGGAGGGTTACAATCAGCCCCAGCATTTT.

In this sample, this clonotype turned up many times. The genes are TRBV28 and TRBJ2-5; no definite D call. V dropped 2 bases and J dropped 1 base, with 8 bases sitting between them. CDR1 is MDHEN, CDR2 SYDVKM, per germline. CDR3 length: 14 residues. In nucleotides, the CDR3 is TGTGCCAGCAGTTTACTGGGATTCCAAGAGACCCAGTACTTC. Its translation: CASSLLGFQETQYF.

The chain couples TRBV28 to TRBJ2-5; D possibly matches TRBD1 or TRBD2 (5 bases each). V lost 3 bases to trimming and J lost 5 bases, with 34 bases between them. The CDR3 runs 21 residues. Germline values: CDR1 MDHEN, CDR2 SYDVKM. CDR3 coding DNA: TGTGCCAGCAGTTTGCTAACCCCGGGCATCGCGGGTAGGAAGGGGAAGGAGACCCAGTACTTC. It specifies CASSLLTPGIAGRKGKETQYF. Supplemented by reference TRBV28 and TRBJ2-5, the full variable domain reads DVKVTQSSRYLVKRTGEKVFLECVQDMDHENMFWYRQDPGLGLRLIYFSYDVKMKEKGDIPEGYSVSREKKERFSLILESASTNQTSMYLCASSLLTPGIAGRKGKETQYFGPGTRLLVL.